These 19 T cell receptor beta chains came from one sample sequenced in a study of T cell repertoires in cytomegalovirus infection. TCRdb reprocessed the reads via MiXCR and lists one record per CDR3 protein. The table includes around 280,000 distinct CDR3 sequences, around 9.6% detected once. Material for sequencing was PBMCs. The receptors come from a human donor in good health (CMV status not recorded). Some clones in this sample may be carry-over from other donors' samples.

This clonotype was counted at least ten times. The V call is TRBV29-1, the J call TRBJ1-2; 10 bases line up with TRBD1. This CDR3 has 15 amino acids. Germline trimming cut 7 bases from V and 2 bases from J; bases unmatched to any gene: 10. Germline V gene sequence: CDR1 SQVTM, CDR2 ANQGSEA. This CDR3 reads CSAYVGQGPNYGYTF. The CDR3 DNA reads as TGCAGCGCCTATGTGGGACAGGGGCCGAACTATGGCTACACCTTC. Full variable domain (missing parts from reference TRBV29-1 and TRBJ1-2): SAVISQKPSRDICQRGTSLTIQCQVDSQVTMMFWYRQQPGQSLTLIATANQGSEATYESGFVIDKFPISRPNLTFSTLTVSNMSPEDSSIYLCSAYVGQGPNYGYTFGSGTRLTVV.

In this sample, this clonotype turned up many times. The chain uses TRBV7-2 and TRBJ2-1; D unclear. CDR1 is SGHTA and CDR2 is FQGNSA in the germline V gene. The V and J ends lost 0 bases and 15 bases respectively, with 12 bases between them. The CDR3 runs to 12 residues. CDR3 nucleotides: TGTGCCAGCAGCTTAGCGGTTCTGAGTTTGTTCTTC. Protein: CASSLAVLSLFF.

The sample holds a few counts of this clonotype. The genes are TRBV29-1 and TRBJ1-1; D is unclear. CDR1 SQVTM and CDR2 ANQGSEA come from the germline V gene. Trimming stripped 7 bases from V and 2 bases from J, with 14 bases between. This CDR3 spans 13 amino acids. CDR3 protein: CSAVTGVNTEAFF. The DNA for the CDR3 is TGCAGCGCTGTAACGGGAGTTAACACTGAAGCTTTCTTT.

This clonotype was recorded at least ten times. The J gene is TRBJ2-1, the V gene TRBV7-2, with 7 bases aligning to TRBD2. The CDR3 length is 16 residues. Germline trimming cut 6 bases from V and 6 bases from J; bases unmatched to any gene: 14. From germline, CDR1 is SGHTA and CDR2 FQGNSA. CDR3 sequence reads: CASSPVGTTIGNEQFF. For the CDR3, the DNA is TGTGCCAGCAGTCCTGTTGGGACTACTATCGGCAATGAGCAGTTCTTC.

About this clonotype itself: Compared with germline, one end of the junction differs, possibly owing to a read error. The chain uses TRBV7-2 and TRBJ2-7; 10 nucleotides agree with TRBD1. Germline CDR1 SGHTA, CDR2 FQGNSA. The CDR3 consists of 14 residues. The CDR3 here is CASSPGTGDYGQYF. In nucleotides, the CDR3 is TGTGCCAGCAGCCCCGGGACAGGGGACTACGGGCAGTACTTC. The full variable domain, completed using reference TRBV7-2 and TRBJ2-7, is GAGVSQSPSNKVTEKGKDVELRCDPISGHTALYWYRQSLGQGLEFLIYFQGNSAPDKSGLPSDRFSAERTGGSVSTLTIQRTQQEDSAVYLCASSPGTGDYGQYFGPGTRLTVT.

This clonotype was recorded a few times. As DNA, the CDR3 is TGTGCCAGCAGTTACTTCGGGGGCCAGGAAGATACGCAGTATTTT. Its translation: CASSYFGGQEDTQYF. The chain combines TRBV28 with TRBJ2-3; D may correspond to TRBD1 or TRBD2 (6 bases each). In germline, CDR1 is MDHEN, CDR2 SYDVKM. V was pared by 4 bases and J by 5 bases, with 16 bases between. There are 15 residues in the CDR3.

Ten or more counts support this clonotype. The genes are TRBV19 and TRBJ1-1, with a tentative D call TRBD1 (5 bases). CDR1 LNHDA and CDR2 SQIVND come from the germline V gene (reference sequence). The V end was cut by 6 bases, the J end by 5 bases, with 7 bases between. This CDR3 comprises 11 residues. The CDR3 protein is CASRGVTEAFF. Written as DNA, the CDR3 is TGTGCCAGTAGAGGGGTAACTGAAGCTTTCTTT. Complete variable domain (other parts from reference TRBV19 and TRBJ1-1): DGGITQSPKYLFRKEGQNVTLSCEQNLNHDAMYWYRQDPGQGLRLIYYSQIVNDFQKGDIAEGYSVSREKKESFPLTVTSAQKNPTAFYLCASRGVTEAFFGQGTRLTVV.

The chain joins TRBV7-9 to TRBJ1-5; no firm D call. The CDR3 covers 15 residues. The germline gives CDR1 SEHNR, CDR2 FQNEAQ (reference sequence). V lost 1 base and J 4 bases, leaving 11 bases between the germline ends. The CDR3 region has the DNA TGTGCCAGCAGCTTAGATAACAGTAGAAATCAGCCCCAGCATTTT. Protein sequence: CASSLDNSRNQPQHF. The complete variable domain, with remaining parts taken from reference TRBV7-9 and TRBJ1-5, reads DTGVSQNPRHKITKRGQNVTFRCDPISEHNRLYWYRQTLGQGPEFLTYFQNEAQLEKSRLLSDRFSAERPKGSFSTLEIQRTEQGDSAMYLCASSLDNSRNQPQHFGDGTRLSIL.

This clonotype showed up many times. The CDR3 DNA reads as TGTGCCAGCTCCCCGGACAGGGGCCTTACCTACAATGAGCAGTTCTTC. This gives the protein CASSPDRGLTYNEQFF. The chain combines TRBV18 with TRBJ2-1; 9 bases line up with TRBD1. V shed 6 bases, J shed 2 bases, and the junction held 8 bases outside the gene matches. Germline V gene data show CDR1 as KGHSH and CDR2 as LQKENI. The CDR3 length is 16 residues.

This clonotype was recorded many times. The chain links TRBV7-2 to TRBJ1-1; 9 nucleotides line up with TRBD1. CDR3 length: 15 amino acids. V dropped 2 bases and J dropped 5; count of bases not matched to a gene: 6. Germline V gives CDR1 SGHTA, CDR2 FQGNSA. CDR3 sequence (DNA): TGTGCCAGCAGCTTATTGGGACAGGGCCGAACTGAAGCTTTCTTT. Its protein is CASSLLGQGRTEAFF.

This clonotype was counted many times. The chain is built from TRBV7-9 and TRBJ2-5; 11 bases are a match to TRBD2. Trimming at V came to 5 bases and at J to 3 bases, leaving 5 bases not matched to a gene. The CDR3 contains 15 residues. Germline CDR1 is SEHNR and CDR2 is FQNEAQ (reference sequence). The CDR3 region is CASSLGLAGKETQYF. CDR3 nucleotides: TGTGCCAGCAGCCTCGGACTAGCGGGTAAAGAGACCCAGTACTTC. The full variable domain, with the rest looked up from reference TRBV7-9 and TRBJ2-5, is DTGVSQNPRHKITKRGQNVTFRCDPISEHNRLYWYRQTLGQGPEFLTYFQNEAQLEKSRLLSDRFSAERPKGSFSTLEIQRTEQGDSAMYLCASSLGLAGKETQYFGPGTRLLVL.

The chain recombines TRBV29-1 with TRBJ2-2; D may match TRBD1 or TRBD2 (5 bases each). This CDR3 is 12 amino acids long. Germline CDR1 SQVTM, CDR2 ANQGSEA. V lost 7 bases to trimming and J lost 6 bases, with 12 bases between them. CDR3 loop: CSGVTAAGELFF. CDR3 coding DNA: TGCAGCGGGGTGACAGCGGCCGGGGAGCTGTTTTTT.

This clonotype was detected many times. The CDR3 coding sequence is TGTGCCAGCAGCTTAGAATCCCAAGGTTCACCCCTCCACTTT. It translates to CASSLESQGSPLHF. The J gene is TRBJ1-6, the V gene TRBV7-2; D is unclear. Trimming pared 1 base from V and 9 bases from J, leaving 10 bases between. The CDR3 totals 14 residues. Germline V lookup: CDR1 SGHTA, CDR2 FQGNSA.

This clonotype was found many times. The CDR3 sequence: CASNFGSSPLHF. CDR3 coding DNA: TGTGCCAGCAATTTCGGTAGCTCACCCCTCCACTTT. This chain uses TRBV6-6 with TRBJ1-6; D ambiguous. The CDR3 loop spans 12 amino acids. V dropped 7 bases and J dropped 10 bases, with 11 bases sitting between them. The germline V gene encodes CDR1 MNHNY and CDR2 SVGAGI (reference sequence).

This clonotype was found many times. The chain uses TRBV11-1 and TRBJ1-1; D gene unclear. With 5 bases removed from V and 1 base from J, the gap between germline ends came to 17 bases. The CDR3 consists of 16 residues. Germline CDR1 SGHAT, CDR2 FQDESV (reference sequence). CDR3 DNA sequence: TGTGCCAGCAGCCCTTGGGAACCGGGAACGAACACTGAAGCTTTCTTT. Its protein product is CASSPWEPGTNTEAFF. Drawing the rest from reference TRBV11-1 and TRBJ1-1, the complete variable domain is EAEVAQSPRYKITEKSQAVAFWCDPISGHATLYWYRQILGQGPELLVQFQDESVVDDSQLPKDRFSAERLKGVDSTLKIQPAELGDSAMYLCASSPWEPGTNTEAFFGQGTRLTVV.

The sample holds many counts of this clonotype. The rearrangement links TRBV12-3 or TRBV12-4 to TRBJ2-1; no reliable D call. CDR3 length equals 12 residues. The V end was cut by 5 bases, the J end by 9 bases, with 11 bases between. The CDR3 DNA sequence: TGTGCCAGCAGTACCGGTAGAGGTGAGCAGTTCTTC. Encoded protein: CASSTGRGEQFF.

There are many counts of this clonotype. This chain joins TRBV19 and TRBJ2-6, with D perhaps assigned TRBD1 or TRBD2 (6 bases each). Germline V gene sequence: CDR1 LNHDA, CDR2 SQIVND (reference sequence). This CDR3 spans 16 amino acids. V lost 3 bases and J lost 3, with 12 bases in between. CDR3 amino acids: CASSILGGGGANVLTF. The CDR3 DNA sequence: TGTGCCAGTAGTATCTTGGGGGGCGGTGGGGCCAACGTCCTGACTTTC.

This clonotype was counted a few times. The V and J genes are TRBV12-3 or TRBV12-4 and TRBJ2-3; D call uncertain. The CDR3 is 15 residues long. Trimming removed 5 bases at V and 6 bases at J, with 18 bases between. The CDR3 nucleotides are TGTGCCAGCAGTAGAAAGACTGGGTTGACGGATACGCAGTATTTT. Protein product: CASSRKTGLTDTQYF.

This clonotype showed up many times. The chain is built from TRBV7-3 and TRBJ2-3; D gene ambiguous. The V end lost 5 bases, the J end lost 4 bases, and 10 bases lay between the germline ends. This CDR3 has 13 residues. Germline lookup yields CDR1 SGHTA and CDR2 FQGTGA. The CDR3 bases are TGTGCCAGCAGCCCCCCAAAGGCAGATACGCAGTATTTT. The encoded protein is CASSPPKADTQYF.